This entry lists 19 T cell receptor beta chains sequenced from one sample in a study of T cells after yellow fever vaccination. TCRdb used MiXCR to reprocess the 5' RACE reads, holding one entry per CDR3 protein. Of 130,000 or so distinct CDR3 sequences in the sample, 15% were seen once. The sequenced sample was CD8+ T cells sorted from PBMCs, obtained 5 days after the yellow fever booster vaccination. The receptor set was obtained from a young man who received the YFV17D yellow fever vaccine.

The CDR3 loop is CASSQESQGQPQHF. CDR3 nucleotides: TGTGCCAGCAGCCAAGAAAGTCAGGGTCAGCCCCAGCATTTT. The V and J genes are TRBV3-1 and TRBJ1-5; D may be TRBD1 (5 bases). The V gene lost 0 bases and the J gene lost 6 bases, with 9 bases spanning the gap. CDR3 length: 14 amino acids. CDR1 and CDR2 (germline): LGHDT, YNNKEL (reference sequence).

V and J are TRBV12-3 or TRBV12-4 and TRBJ2-1; maybe TRBD2 (5 bases). The CDR3 is 11 residues long. V was trimmed by 3 bases and J by 10 bases, leaving 7 bases between them. The DNA for the CDR3 is TGTGCCAGCAGTTTGGACTGGGAGCAGTTCTTC. Translated: CASSLDWEQFF.

At least ten counts were recorded for this clonotype. The chain is built from TRBV11-1 and TRBJ2-1; D gene ambiguous. There are 12 residues in the CDR3. CDR1 is SGHAT, CDR2 FQDESV, per germline (reference sequence). Trimming took 5 bases from V and 5 from J, leaving 7 bases between them. In DNA form, the CDR3 reads TGTGCCAGCAGCCGAGGAGACAATGAGCAGTTCTTC. Its protein product is CASSRGDNEQFF.

This clonotype showed up just a few times. The chain recombines TRBV11-2 with TRBJ2-7; TRBD2 might be the D (6 bases). Looked up from germline, CDR1 is SGHAT and CDR2 is FQNNGV. This CDR3 has 16 amino acids. Trimming left V 4 bases short and J 1 base short, with 17 bases between. CDR3 sequence reads: CASSWRGGSLSYEQYF. The CDR3 region has the DNA TGTGCCAGCAGCTGGCGGGGAGGCTCCTTATCCTACGAGCAGTACTTC. Drawing the rest from reference TRBV11-2 and TRBJ2-7, the complete variable domain is EAGVAQSPRYKIIEKRQSVAFWCNPISGHATLYWYQQILGQGPKLLIQFQNNGVVDDSQLPKDRFSAERLKGVDSTLKIQPAKLEDSAVYLCASSWRGGSLSYEQYFGPGTRLTVT.

This clonotype was picked up a small number of times. The V and J genes are TRBV7-3 and TRBJ2-2; D may match TRBD1 or TRBD2 (5 bases each). Germline V lookup: CDR1 SGHTA, CDR2 FQGTGA. V lost 1 base, J lost 5 bases, and 11 bases lay in between. The CDR3 runs to 15 residues. CDR3 DNA: TGTGCCAGCAGCTTAATTCATGGGGGTACCGGGGAGCTGTTTTTT. Amino acids: CASSLIHGGTGELFF.

This clonotype has only a few counts. The V and J genes are TRBV4-1 and TRBJ2-3; D gene unclear. V gave up 3 bases and J gave up 0 bases, with 13 bases separating them. Germline lookup yields CDR1 MGHRA and CDR2 YSYEKL. The CDR3 consists of 16 residues. The CDR3: CASSHPKVDSTDTQYF. The CDR3 DNA is TGCGCCAGCAGCCATCCTAAGGTAGACAGCACAGATACGCAGTATTTT.

This clonotype was seen more than once but under ten times. DNA for the CDR3: TGTGCCAGCACCGCCCGGGGGTACGACACCGGGGAGCTGTTTTTT. Protein sequence: CASTARGYDTGELFF. The rearrangement links TRBV27 to TRBJ2-2, with a possible D match to TRBD2 (6 bases). The length of the CDR3 is 15 residues. Trimming shortened V by 7 bases and J by 3 bases, and 15 bases separated the two germline ends. Germline V gives CDR1 MNHEY, CDR2 SMNVEV (reference sequence).

This clonotype was observed many times. Written as DNA, the CDR3 is TGTGCCAGCAGCTTCGGGGGGGGCTCGTACAATGAGCAGTTCTTC. Translating it yields CASSFGGGSYNEQFF. The chain has TRBV7-3 and TRBJ2-1; 8 nucleotides agree with TRBD2. Germline V gene lookup returns CDR1 SGHTA and CDR2 FQGTGA. J was trimmed by 4 bases and V by 3 bases; bases with no gene match: 5. CDR3 length: 15 residues.

The chain employs TRBV7-8 and TRBJ1-5, with TRBD1 matching 7 bases. Germline V lookup: CDR1 SGHVS, CDR2 FQNEAQ. V shed 5 bases and J 11 bases; nucleotides not matched to a gene: 9. The CDR3 totals 13 residues. DNA for the CDR3: TGTGCCAGCAGCAGACAGGGATCTAGGACCCAGCATTTT. Its protein product is CASSRQGSRTQHF.

The chain carries TRBV12-3 or TRBV12-4 and TRBJ2-7; TRBD2 aligns across 8 bases. The J segment lost 6 bases and the V segment lost 3 bases, leaving 7 bases of the junction unmatched. The CDR3 totals 14 residues. DNA of the CDR3: TGTGCCAGCAGTTTGCGGGGGGACGACCCCGAGCAGTACTTC. Translation: CASSLRGDDPEQYF.

This clonotype was counted between two and nine times. The V call is TRBV7-9, the J call TRBJ2-1; D is uncertain. Germline CDR1 SEHNR, CDR2 FQNEAQ (reference sequence). Trimming cost V 4 bases and J 5 bases, with 6 bases left between them. The CDR3 spans 12 residues. CDR3 nucleotides: TGTGCCAGCAGCTCGTTCGACAATGAGCAGTTCTTC. Protein: CASSSFDNEQFF.

This clonotype was seen a few times. The rearrangement joins TRBV7-9 to TRBJ1-1, with D unresolved. The CDR3 runs 12 residues. Trimming took 3 bases from V and 6 from J, leaving 8 bases between them. Looked up from germline, CDR1 is SEHNR and CDR2 is FQNEAQ (reference sequence). The CDR3: CASSFIPSEAFF. The CDR3 nucleotides read TGTGCCAGCAGCTTTATACCGTCTGAAGCTTTCTTT.

The V call is TRBV29-1, the J call TRBJ2-2; a possible D gene is TRBD2 (6 bases). Germline CDR1 is SQVTM and CDR2 is ANQGSEA. V lost 6 bases and J lost 8, with 25 bases in between. The CDR3 extends over 16 amino acids. The CDR3 is CSVGGRVGSPTGELFF. The CDR3 DNA follows: TGCAGCGTCGGAGGGCGGGTCGGGAGCCCTACGGGGGAGCTGTTTTTT.

This clonotype has only a few counts. This sequence joins TRBV12-3 or TRBV12-4 and TRBJ2-5, with 10 bases that match TRBD2. This CDR3 is built from 17 residues. Trimming cost V 3 bases and J 1 base; bases outside gene matches: 8. CDR3 amino acids: CASSLGPAGGPQETQYF. The CDR3 coding sequence is TGTGCCAGCAGTTTGGGTCCAGCGGGGGGGCCCCAAGAGACCCAGTACTTC.

The rearrangement joins TRBV9 to TRBJ1-4; D remains ambiguous. Germline CDR1 and CDR2: SGDLS and YYNGEE. V lost 0 bases and J 4 bases, leaving 10 bases between the germline ends. The CDR3 has 15 residues. The CDR3 sequence is CASSVEQTLNEKLFF. The CDR3 DNA reads as TGTGCCAGCAGCGTAGAACAGACCCTTAATGAAAAACTGTTTTTT.

This sequence joins TRBV6-2 or TRBV6-3 and TRBJ2-1, with 9 bases identical to TRBD2. V shed 0 bases, J shed 5 bases, and the junction held 5 bases outside the gene matches. The V gene's germline CDR1 is MNHEY and CDR2 SVGEGT. CDR3 size: 16 residues. CDR3 in amino acids: CASSYSGGGAHNEQFF. The CDR3 bases are TGTGCCAGCAGTTACTCTGGCGGGGGGGCCCACAATGAGCAGTTCTTC.

This clonotype was found a few times. CDR3 nucleotides: TGTGCCAGCACCCGAGGAGGGTCAGGAATGAACACTGAAGCTTTCTTT. Translated, it gives CASTRGGSGMNTEAFF. This chain joins TRBV6-2 or TRBV6-3 and TRBJ1-1; D is unclear. Germline V gene data show CDR1 as MNHEY and CDR2 as SVGEGT. V dropped 7 bases and J dropped 0 bases, with 18 bases sitting between them. The CDR3 is 16 amino acids.

The chain uses TRBV20-1 and TRBJ2-3; possible D gene TRBD2, 5 bases. The CDR3 sequence is 16 residues long. The germline CDR1 and CDR2 sequences are DFQATT and SNEGSKA (reference sequence). V gave up 3 bases and J gave up 6 bases, with 22 bases separating them. CDR3 amino acids: CSARGFLANSSDTQYF. The CDR3 region has the DNA TGCAGTGCTAGGGGCTTTCTAGCAAATAGCTCCGATACGCAGTATTTT.

This rearrangement joins TRBV4-1 to TRBJ1-1; 10 nucleotides agree with TRBD1. Germline-derived CDR1 and CDR2 are MGHRA and YSYEKL. Trimming cost V 7 bases and J 4 bases; bases outside gene matches: 3. This CDR3 region has 13 residues. Here the CDR3 reads CASTDRGGTEAFF. The CDR3 DNA reads TGCGCCAGCACGGACAGGGGGGGCACTGAAGCTTTCTTT.